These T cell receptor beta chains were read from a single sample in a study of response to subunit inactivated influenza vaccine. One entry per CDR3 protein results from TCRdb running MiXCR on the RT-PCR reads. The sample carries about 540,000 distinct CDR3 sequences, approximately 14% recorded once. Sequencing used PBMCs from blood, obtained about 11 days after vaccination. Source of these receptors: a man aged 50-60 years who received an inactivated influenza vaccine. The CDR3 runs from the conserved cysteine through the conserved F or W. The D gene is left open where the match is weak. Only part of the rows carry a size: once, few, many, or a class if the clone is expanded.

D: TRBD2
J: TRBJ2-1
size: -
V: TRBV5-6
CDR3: CASSWNIAGGWDNEQFF
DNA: TGTGCCAGCAGCTGGAACATAGCGGGAGGGTGGGACAATGAGCAGTTCTTC

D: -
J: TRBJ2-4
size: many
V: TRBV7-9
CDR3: CASSLGATKNIQYF
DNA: TGTGCCAGCAGCTTAGGGGCCACCAAAAACATTCAGTACTTC

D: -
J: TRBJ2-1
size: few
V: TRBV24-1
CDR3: CATSDIDPYNEQFF
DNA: TGTGCCACCAGTGACATCGACCCCTACAATGAGCAGTTCTTC

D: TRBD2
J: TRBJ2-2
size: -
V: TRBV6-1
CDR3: CASTKGSSGRASTGELFF
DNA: TGTGCCAGCACCAAGGGGTCTAGCGGGAGGGCCAGCACCGGGGAGCTGTTTTTT

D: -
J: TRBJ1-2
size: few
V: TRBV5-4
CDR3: CASSLATYYGYTF
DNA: TGTGCCAGCAGCTTGGCCACCTACTATGGCTACACCTTC

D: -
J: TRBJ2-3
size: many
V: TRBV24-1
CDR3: CATSEDRLEGTDTQYF
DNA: TGTGCCACCAGTGAAGACAGGTTAGAAGGCACAGATACGCAGTATTTT

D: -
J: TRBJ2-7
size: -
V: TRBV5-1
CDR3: CASSLALSRGSSRLRYEQYF
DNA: TGCGCCAGCAGCTTGGCCCTCTCCAGGGGCAGTTCGCGGTTACGCTACGAGCAGTACTTC

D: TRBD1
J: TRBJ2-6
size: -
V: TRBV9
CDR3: CASSVRDRVPSGANVLTF
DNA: TGTGCCAGCAGCGTTAGGGACAGGGTACCCTCTGGGGCCAACGTCCTGACTTTC

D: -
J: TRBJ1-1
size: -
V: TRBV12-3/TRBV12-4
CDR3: CASSAHESTEAFF
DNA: TGTGCCAGCAGTGCTCACGAGAGCACTGAAGCTTTCTTT

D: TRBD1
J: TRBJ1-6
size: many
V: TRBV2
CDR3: CARQTGSGNSPLHF
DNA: TGTGCCAGACAGACAGGGTCGGGTAATTCACCCCTCCACTTT

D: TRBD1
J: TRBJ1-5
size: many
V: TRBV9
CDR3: CASSLQGDQPQHF
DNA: TGTGCCAGCAGCTTACAGGGGGATCAGCCCCAGCATTTT

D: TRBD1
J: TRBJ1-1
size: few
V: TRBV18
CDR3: CASSAQGLDTEAFF
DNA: TGTGCCAGCTCAGCACAGGGGTTGGACACTGAAGCTTTCTTT

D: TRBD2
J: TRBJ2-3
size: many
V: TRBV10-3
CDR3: CAISSSGGADTQYF
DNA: TGTGCCATCAGTAGTAGCGGGGGAGCGGATACGCAGTATTTT

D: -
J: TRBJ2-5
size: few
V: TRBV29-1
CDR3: CSVEGLSPGTQYF
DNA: TGCAGCGTTGAAGGGCTATCCCCGGGGACCCAGTACTTC

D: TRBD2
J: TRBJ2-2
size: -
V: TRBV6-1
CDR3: CASTGGFPTGELFF
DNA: TGTGCCAGCACGGGAGGGTTCCCCACCGGGGAGCTGTTTTTT

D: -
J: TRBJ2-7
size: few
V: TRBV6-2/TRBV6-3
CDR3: CASSYSASGEGYEQYF
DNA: TGTGCCAGCAGTTACTCGGCGAGCGGAGAAGGGTACGAGCAGTACTTC

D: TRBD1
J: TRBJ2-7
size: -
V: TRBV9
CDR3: CASSEAGTGSYEQYF
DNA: TGTGCCAGCAGCGAGGCCGGGACAGGATCCTACGAGCAGTACTTC

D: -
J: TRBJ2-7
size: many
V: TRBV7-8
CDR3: CASSLENFGTDLYEQYF
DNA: TGTGCCAGCAGCTTAGAGAACTTTGGGACGGACCTTTACGAGCAGTACTTC

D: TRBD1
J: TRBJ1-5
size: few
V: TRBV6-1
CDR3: CASSPWTGRTQPQHF
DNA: TGTGCCAGCAGCCCATGGACAGGGCGTACTCAGCCCCAGCATTTT

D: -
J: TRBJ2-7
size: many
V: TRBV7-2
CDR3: CASSFGLPATYEQYF
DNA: TGTGCCAGCAGCTTTGGCCTTCCCGCCACCTACGAGCAGTACTTC

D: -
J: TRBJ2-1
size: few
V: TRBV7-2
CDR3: CASSLVVDYEQFF
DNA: TGTGCCAGCAGCTTAGTGGTAGATTATGAGCAGTTCTTC

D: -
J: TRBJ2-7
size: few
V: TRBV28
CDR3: CASSSSGGGDYEQYF
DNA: TGTGCCAGCAGCTCAAGTGGTGGCGGGGACTACGAGCAGTACTTC

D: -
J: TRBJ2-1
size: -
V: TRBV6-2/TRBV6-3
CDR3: CASSLLGTHNEQFF
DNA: TGTGCCAGCAGTTTACTCGGGACTCACAATGAGCAGTTCTTC

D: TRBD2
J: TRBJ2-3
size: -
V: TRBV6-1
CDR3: CASSRTSVPDTDTQYF
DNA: TGTGCCAGCAGTCGAACTAGCGTCCCTGACACAGATACGCAGTATTTT

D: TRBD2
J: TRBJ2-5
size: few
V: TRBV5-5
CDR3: CASSLQLAGYQETQYF
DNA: TGTGCCAGCAGCTTGCAATTAGCGGGGTACCAAGAGACCCAGTACTTC

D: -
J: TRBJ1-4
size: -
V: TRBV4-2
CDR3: CASSQSEGGEKLFF
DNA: TGTGCCAGCAGCCAATCGGAGGGCGGTGAAAAACTGTTTTTT

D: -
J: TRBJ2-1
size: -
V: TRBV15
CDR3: CATSRITVYNEQFF
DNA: TGTGCCACCAGCAGAATTACAGTCTACAATGAGCAGTTCTTC